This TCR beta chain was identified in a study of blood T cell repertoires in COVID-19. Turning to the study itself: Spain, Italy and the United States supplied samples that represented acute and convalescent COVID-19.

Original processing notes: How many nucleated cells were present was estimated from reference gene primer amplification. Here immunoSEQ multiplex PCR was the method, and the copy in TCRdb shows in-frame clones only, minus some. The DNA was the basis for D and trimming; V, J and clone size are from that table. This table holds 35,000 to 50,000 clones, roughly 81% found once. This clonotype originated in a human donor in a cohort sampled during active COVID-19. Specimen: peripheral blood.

The CDR3 here is CASSLLSGGEKTQYF. The CDR3 DNA sequence: TGCGCCAGCAGCCTACTTAGCGGGGGGGAGAAGACCCAGTACTTC. The chain is built from TRBV5-1 and TRBJ2-5; 11 bases fit TRBD2. The germline CDR1 and CDR2 sequences are SGHRS and YFSETQ. Unmatched junction bases numbered 8, after V lost 4 bases and J lost 6 bases. CDR3 size: 15 residues.